The clone carrying this T cell receptor (beta chain) was recorded many times. Investigators prepared the TCR beta libraries by applying iRepertoire HTBI primers and Arm-PCR of CDR3 regions. TCRdb itself ran the multiplex PCR reads through MiXCR, one entry per CDR3 protein. The sample lists hundreds of thousands of distinct CDR3 sequences; roughly 12% were seen once. This record comes from a study of regulatory T cells in long-lasting Graves disease. The sample's time point: newly diagnosed GD, antithyroid drugs for less than 3 months. PBMC RNA served as the TCR library source. American Thyroid Association guidelines defined Graves' disease diagnosis. The junction had 3 bases not matched to a gene; V was cut back by 0 bases and J by 4 bases. This CDR3 region has 15 residues. The germline V gene has CDR1 KGHSH and CDR2 LQKENI. These data are also associated with another study on T cells in Graves' hyperthyroidism and ophthalmopathy. From that paper: The HTBI primer set was used in a first-round RT-PCR of the TCR CDR3.

The chain couples TRBV18 to TRBJ2-1; 7 bases match TRBD1. This sequence was found in a young man with Graves disease. This material consisted of peripheral blood mononuclear cells (PBMCs), taken at new diagnosis, from a patient treated with antithyroid drugs. CDR3 loop: CASSPPGTAYNEQFF. CDR3 coding DNA: TGTGCCAGCTCACCACCCGGGACAGCTTACAATGAGCAGTTCTTC.